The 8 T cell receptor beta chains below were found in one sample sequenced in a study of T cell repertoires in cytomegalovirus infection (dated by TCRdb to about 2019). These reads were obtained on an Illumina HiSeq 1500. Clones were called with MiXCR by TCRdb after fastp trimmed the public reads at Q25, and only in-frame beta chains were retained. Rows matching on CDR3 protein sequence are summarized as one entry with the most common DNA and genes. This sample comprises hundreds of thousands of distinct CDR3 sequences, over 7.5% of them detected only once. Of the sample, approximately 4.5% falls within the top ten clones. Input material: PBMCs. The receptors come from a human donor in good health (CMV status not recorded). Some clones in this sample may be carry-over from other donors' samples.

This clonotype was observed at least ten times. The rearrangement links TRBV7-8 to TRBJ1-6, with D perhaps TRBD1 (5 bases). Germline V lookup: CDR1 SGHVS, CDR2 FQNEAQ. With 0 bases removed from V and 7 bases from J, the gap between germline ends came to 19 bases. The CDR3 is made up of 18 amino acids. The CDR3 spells CASSLAPPQGVGNSPLHF. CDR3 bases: TGTGCCAGCAGCTTAGCCCCCCCTCAGGGAGTGGGAAATTCACCCCTCCACTTT.

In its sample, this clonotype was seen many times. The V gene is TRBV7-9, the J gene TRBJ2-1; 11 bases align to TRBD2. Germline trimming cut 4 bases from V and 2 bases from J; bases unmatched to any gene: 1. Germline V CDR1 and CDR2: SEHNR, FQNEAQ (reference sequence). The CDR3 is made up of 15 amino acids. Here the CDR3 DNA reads TGTGCCAGCAGCTCGACTAGCGGGACCTACAATGAGCAGTTCTTC. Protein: CASSSTSGTYNEQFF.

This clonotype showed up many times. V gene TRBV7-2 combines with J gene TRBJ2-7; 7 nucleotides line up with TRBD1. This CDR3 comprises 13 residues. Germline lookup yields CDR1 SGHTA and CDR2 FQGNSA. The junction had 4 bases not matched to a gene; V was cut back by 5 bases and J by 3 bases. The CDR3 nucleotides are TGTGCCAGCAGCCAACCAGGGGGCTACGAGCAGTACTTC. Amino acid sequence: CASSQPGGYEQYF.

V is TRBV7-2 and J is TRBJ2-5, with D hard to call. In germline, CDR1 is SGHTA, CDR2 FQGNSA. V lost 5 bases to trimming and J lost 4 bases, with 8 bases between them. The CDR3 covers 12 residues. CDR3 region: CASSLWVETQYF. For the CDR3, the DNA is TGTGCCAGCAGCCTGTGGGTAGAGACCCAGTACTTC.

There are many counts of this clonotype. The chain's CDR3 is CSVANVQETQYF. CDR3 DNA: TGCAGCGTTGCAAATGTTCAAGAGACCCAGTACTTC. The chain has TRBV29-1 and TRBJ2-5; D is unclear. Per the germline V gene, CDR1 is SQVTM and CDR2 is ANQGSEA. This CDR3 region has 12 residues. Trimming removed 4 bases from V and 2 bases from J, with 8 bases in between.

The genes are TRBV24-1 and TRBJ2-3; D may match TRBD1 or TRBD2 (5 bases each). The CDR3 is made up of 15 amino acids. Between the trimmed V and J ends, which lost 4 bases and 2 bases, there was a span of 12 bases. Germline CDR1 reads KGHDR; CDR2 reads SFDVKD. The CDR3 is CATSDQGRNTDTQYF. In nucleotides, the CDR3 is TGTGCCACCAGTGACCAGGGACGGAACACAGATACGCAGTATTTT.

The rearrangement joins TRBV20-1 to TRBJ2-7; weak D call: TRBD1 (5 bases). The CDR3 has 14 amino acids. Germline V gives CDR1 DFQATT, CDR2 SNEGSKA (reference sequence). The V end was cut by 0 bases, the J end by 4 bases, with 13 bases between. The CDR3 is CSARDPTVGYEQYF. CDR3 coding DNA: TGCAGTGCTAGAGACCCGACAGTCGGATACGAGCAGTACTTC.

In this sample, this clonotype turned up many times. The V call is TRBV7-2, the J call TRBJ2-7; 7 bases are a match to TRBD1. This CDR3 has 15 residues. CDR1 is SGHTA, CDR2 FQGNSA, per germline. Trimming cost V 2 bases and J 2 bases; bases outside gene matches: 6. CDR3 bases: TGTGCCAGCAGCTTACCGGGACAGAGAGCCTACGAGCAGTACTTC. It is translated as CASSLPGQRAYEQYF.